These T cell receptor beta chains were read from a single sample in a study of shared clonotypes between healthy human individuals. This table comes from immunoSEQ multiplex PCR, and its TCRdb copy is limited to in-frame clones, with some not included. The table has hundreds of thousands of clones, around 75% seen once. The sample consisted of PBMCs. The receptor set was obtained from a woman aged 40 to 50 in good health. Some clones in this sample may be carry-over from other donors' samples. Both conserved end residues are part of each CDR3. Each record gives: CDR3 DNA, CDR3 protein, clone size, D gene, V gene, J gene. The D gene is left open where the match is weak. For some rows the clone size is stated as once, few or many, or as a class when expanded; others skip it.

CDR3nt: TGTGCCAGCAGCGGAGCGGTGGGGTCCCCCTACGAGCAGTACTTC
CDR3aa: CASSGAVGSPYEQYF
abundance: .
d_gene: .
v_gene: TRBV11-1
j_gene: TRBJ2-7

CDR3nt: TGCGCCAGCAGTGGCGGGTACACAGATACGCAGTATTTT
CDR3aa: CASSGGYTDTQYF
abundance: .
d_gene: .
v_gene: TRBV5-1
j_gene: TRBJ2-3

CDR3nt: TGTGCCAGCAGTGGGGCGCCGGGAACATCTGGAGAACTCAATCAGCCCCAGCATTTT
CDR3aa: CASSGAPGTSGELNQPQHF
abundance: .
d_gene: .
v_gene: TRBV28
j_gene: TRBJ1-5

CDR3nt: TGTGCCAGCAGCTTGGATACAGGGTGGGGTGTCGCTTTCTTT
CDR3aa: CASSLDTGWGVAFF
abundance: .
d_gene: .
v_gene: TRBV5-5
j_gene: TRBJ1-1

CDR3nt: TGTGCCAGCAGCGTAGACGGAAATTCCTACGAGCAGTACTTC
CDR3aa: CASSVDGNSYEQYF
abundance: few
d_gene: .
v_gene: TRBV9
j_gene: TRBJ2-7

CDR3nt: TGTGCCAGCACCACCAAACTCCCGGGACAGGGGGCGGGAGAGCAGTACTTC
CDR3aa: CASTTKLPGQGAGEQYF
abundance: .
d_gene: TRBD1
v_gene: TRBV11-1
j_gene: TRBJ2-7

CDR3nt: TGTGCCAGCAGTTACTCCGGGACGGCAAACTCCTACGAGCAGTACTTC
CDR3aa: CASSYSGTANSYEQYF
abundance: .
d_gene: .
v_gene: TRBV6-5
j_gene: TRBJ2-7

CDR3nt: TGTGCCAGCTCACCGGGGGAAGATCAGCCCCAGCATTTT
CDR3aa: CASSPGEDQPQHF
abundance: .
d_gene: .
v_gene: TRBV18
j_gene: TRBJ1-5

CDR3nt: TGTGCCAGCAGCTTAGCGGTAGGGGGGGGAGCTTTCTTT
CDR3aa: CASSLAVGGGAFF
abundance: once
d_gene: .
v_gene: TRBV7-6
j_gene: TRBJ1-1

CDR3nt: TGTGCCAGCAGTGTCTCGGGGGTAGGGCCCCAGCATTTT
CDR3aa: CASSVSGVGPQHF
abundance: .
d_gene: .
v_gene: TRBV2
j_gene: TRBJ1-5

CDR3nt: TGTGCCAGCAGTTTGCCCGGACAGCCGCAGTACTTC
CDR3aa: CASSLPGQPQYF
abundance: .
d_gene: .
v_gene: TRBV28
j_gene: TRBJ2-7

CDR3nt: TGCGCCAACCCGGGACTAGCGGGAGGCCCCCTTCGTCAAGAGACCCAGTACTTC
CDR3aa: CANPGLAGGPLRQETQYF
abundance: .
d_gene: TRBD2
v_gene: TRBV23-1
j_gene: TRBJ2-5

CDR3nt: TGTGCCAGCAGCCCAAGGGGAGGTACAGCAAATCAGCCCCAGCATTTT
CDR3aa: CASSPRGGTANQPQHF
abundance: .
d_gene: .
v_gene: TRBV7-2
j_gene: TRBJ1-5

CDR3nt: TGTGCCAGCAGCTTTACTAGGGGAGACGAGCAGTACTTC
CDR3aa: CASSFTRGDEQYF
abundance: .
d_gene: .
v_gene: TRBV7-2
j_gene: TRBJ2-7